This T cell receptor (beta chain) was found in a study of T cell repertoires in cytomegalovirus infection. Study-level information: In the study, CMV epitopes included recently identified HLA-C-restricted and well-studied HLA-B-restricted ones. Through public TCR beta signatures, both CMV infection and matching HLA type were indicated. Study-wide results and limits: In two of eight donors, the top clonotype was HLA-C-restricted CMV-specific. Using cumulative public TCR beta family frequency, the authors identified those who carried CMV together with the relevant HLA.

Of note for this clonotype: The antigen remains unidentified.

TCRdb recomputed calls from the reads with MiXCR, one row per CDR3 protein. This sample has 650,000 to 900,000 distinct CDR3 sequences, with just under 30% found just once. Sample: cultured CD8+ T cells from PBMCs, taken from culture after CMV antigen stimulation. This TCR derives from a human donor in good health (CMV status not recorded). Some clones in this sample may be carry-over from other donors' samples.

DNA for the CDR3: TGTGCCAGCAGCTTATCCCGGGACAGGGCGACTAACTATGGCTACACCTTC. Amino acid sequence: CASSLSRDRATNYGYTF. The chain has TRBV7-8 and TRBJ1-2, with TRBD1 matching over 9 bases. CDR3 size: 17 residues. V shed 2 bases and J 0 bases; nucleotides not matched to a gene: 7. Germline values: CDR1 SGHVS, CDR2 FQNEAQ.